The 30 T cell receptor beta chains in this list originate from one sample, sequenced in a study of blood T cell repertoires in COVID-19. Sequencing used immunoSEQ multiplex PCR; TCRdb keeps in-frame clones, though not all of them. This sample has 130,000 or so clones; more than 80% occur once, and the top ten carry roughly 4.7%. What was sequenced was peripheral blood. The receptors were sampled from a man between 40 and 49 years old with acute or convalescent COVID-19.

This clone was found a few times. The chain has TRBV20-1 and TRBJ2-5; no firm D call. There are 11 residues in the CDR3. V dropped 3 bases and J dropped 5 bases, with 7 bases sitting between them. Germline CDR1 reads DFQATT; CDR2 reads SNEGSKA (reference sequence). The CDR3 spells CSARTGETQYF. DNA for the CDR3: TGCAGTGCTAGGACCGGGGAGACCCAGTACTTC.

CDR3 loop: CASSPRPSGAEQFF. CDR3 sequence (DNA): TGTGCCAGCAGCCCCAGACCTAGCGGGGCCGAGCAGTTCTTC. V is TRBV9 and J is TRBJ2-1; TRBD2 matches 9 bases. There are 14 residues in the CDR3. The germline gives CDR1 SGDLS, CDR2 YYNGEE. With V trimmed by 4 bases and J by 10 bases, 9 bases remained unmatched.

V usage is TRBV13 and J usage is TRBJ1-2; 7 bases line up with TRBD1. Germline CDR1 and CDR2: PRHDT and FYEKMQ (reference sequence). CDR3 size: 16 residues. Trimming took 1 base from V and 2 from J; bases not matched to a gene: 7. The CDR3 nucleotides are TGTGCCAGCAGCTTAGAAGGCAGGGGGAAAAACTATGGCTACACCTTC. Residues: CASSLEGRGKNYGYTF.

This clone was counted a few times. The gene calls are TRBV21-1 and TRBJ2-7; TRBD2, the table's D call, lacks a check against the DNA. TRBV21-1 is noted as a pseudogene. The CDR3 extends over 15 amino acids. The CDR3 sequence: CASSPRLAVSYEQYF. CDR3 DNA: TGTGCCAGCAGCCCTCGACTAGCGGTCTCCTACGAGCAGTACTTC.

The chain links TRBV27 to TRBJ1-2; TRBD1 aligns across 7 bases. CDR3 length: 13 amino acids. Trimming removed 4 bases from V and 7 bases from J; junction bases left unmatched: 6. Germline V gene sequence: CDR1 MNHEY, CDR2 SMNVEV (reference sequence). The CDR3 coding sequence is TGTGCCAGCAGTTCCGACAGGGCGATTGGCTACACCTTC. Translated: CASSSDRAIGYTF.

This chain links TRBV10-3 with TRBJ2-3; D is unresolved. The CDR3 consists of 13 residues. The ends were cut back, 7 bases at V and 3 bases at J, with 11 bases in the middle. Germline V lookup: CDR1 ENHRY, CDR2 SYGVKD. CDR3 region: CAIKRVATDTQYF. The CDR3 nucleotides read TGTGCCATCAAACGGGTCGCAACAGATACGCAGTATTTT.

This rearrangement joins TRBV7-8 to TRBJ1-1; D remains ambiguous. The CDR3 runs 15 residues. CDR1 and CDR2 (germline): SGHVS, FQNEAQ. Trimming removed 3 bases at V and 3 bases at J, with 14 bases between. The CDR3 DNA reads TGTGCCAGCAGCTTCAGCGGACCAGTAGACACTGAAGCTTTCTTT. It codes for CASSFSGPVDTEAFF.

This sequence joins TRBV19 and TRBJ2-3; D is ambiguous. Germline CDR1 reads LNHDA; CDR2 reads SQIVND (reference sequence). The CDR3 loop spans 14 amino acids. V was pared by 4 bases and J by 0 bases, with 8 bases between. The CDR3 here is CASSKEYSTDTQYF. The CDR3 DNA follows: TGTGCCAGTAGTAAAGAGTATAGCACAGATACGCAGTATTTT.

The V call is TRBV4-2, the J call TRBJ1-1, with a weak D call TRBD1 (6 bases). V dropped 0 bases and J dropped 5 bases, with 13 bases sitting between them. Germline V lookup: CDR1 LGHNA, CDR2 YNFKEQ. The CDR3 is 15 residues long. The CDR3 protein is CASSQDRRGSTEAFF. CDR3 in DNA: TGTGCCAGCAGCCAAGATCGCAGGGGTTCAACTGAAGCTTTCTTT.

The rearrangement links TRBV7-3 to TRBJ2-1, with 10 bases fitting TRBD1. V lost 5 bases and J lost 3; bases outside the gene matches: 13. CDR3 length equals 18 residues. The V gene's germline CDR1 is SGHTA and CDR2 FQGTGA. CDR3 sequence reads: CASSPRGVGTGVYNEQFF. CDR3 DNA sequence: TGTGCCAGCAGCCCCCGGGGGGTGGGGACAGGGGTCTACAATGAGCAGTTCTTC.

The chain joins TRBV7-2 to TRBJ2-7, with 13 bases fitting TRBD2. With 6 bases clipped from V and 5 bases from J, the junction kept 10 bases outside the gene matches. There are 16 residues in the CDR3. Per germline, CDR1 SGHTA and CDR2 FQGNSA. CDR3 sequence reads: CASSPGLAGAADEQYF. The DNA of the CDR3 is TGTGCCAGCAGTCCTGGACTAGCGGGAGCCGCCGACGAGCAGTACTTC.

V gene TRBV30 combines with J gene TRBJ2-6; TRBD1 matches 9 bases. The CDR3 covers 20 residues. Germline V gene sequence: CDR1 GTSNPN, CDR2 SVGIG (reference sequence). V shed 0 bases, J shed 2 bases, and the junction held 14 bases outside the gene matches. CDR3 sequence: CAWSVHLIGQGLPGANVLTF. The CDR3 nucleotides are TGTGCCTGGAGTGTACACTTAATAGGACAGGGGTTACCTGGGGCCAACGTCCTGACTTTC.

The chain is built from TRBV7-9 and TRBJ2-4, with a weak D call TRBD2 (5 bases). Trimming took off 0 bases at V and 9 bases at J, with 18 bases between the two ends. This CDR3 has 16 amino acids. The V gene's germline CDR1 is SEHNR and CDR2 FQNEAQ (reference sequence). The CDR3 sequence is CASSLALTEGEGIQYF. The CDR3 bases are TGTGCCAGCAGCTTAGCCCTCACGGAAGGCGAGGGCATTCAGTACTTC.

This clone was observed a few times. In DNA form, the CDR3 reads TGTGCCAGCACCCCAGGGGTCTCAGATACGCAGTATTTT. It translates to CASTPGVSDTQYF. J is TRBJ2-3 and V is TRBV6-5; perhaps TRBD1 as D (6 bases). This CDR3 spans 13 amino acids. Trimming removed 7 bases at V and 4 bases at J, with 12 bases between. Per the germline V gene, CDR1 is MNHEY and CDR2 is SVGAGI.

The J gene is TRBJ1-1, the V gene TRBV19; D gene uncertain. V was clipped by 4 bases and J by 1 base, with 7 bases between them. The CDR3 is made up of 13 amino acids. Germline CDR1 reads LNHDA; CDR2 reads SQIVND (reference sequence). The CDR3 DNA reads TGTGCCAGTAGTAAATACGGGAACACTGAAGCTTTCTTT. This gives the protein CASSKYGNTEAFF.

J is TRBJ1-2 and V is TRBV30, with 8 bases matching TRBD1. After removal of 4 bases from V and 3 bases from J, the junction contained 4 bases not matched to a gene. The CDR3 loop spans 13 amino acids. CDR1 and CDR2 (germline): GTSNPN, SVGIG (reference sequence). The CDR3 sequence: CAWTGGVDYGYTF. CDR3 nucleotide sequence: TGTGCCTGGACAGGGGGCGTAGACTATGGCTACACCTTC.

The CDR3 here is CASSYLGQIQPQHF. The CDR3 DNA follows: TGTGCCAGCAGTTACTTGGGACAGATACAGCCCCAGCATTTT. The chain has TRBV6-6 and TRBJ1-5, with TRBD1 matching over 7 bases. The germline V gene encodes CDR1 MNHNY and CDR2 SVGAGI (reference sequence). J lost 7 bases, V lost 1 base, and 4 bases had no gene match. CDR3 length: 14 residues.

The genes are TRBV5-1 and TRBJ1-2, with 7 bases fitting TRBD1. Germline V gene sequence: CDR1 SGHRS, CDR2 YFSETQ. V gave up 0 bases and J gave up 4 bases; unmatched junction bases: 3. The CDR3 is made up of 14 amino acids. In DNA, the CDR3 is TGCGCCAGCAGCTTGGGGACAGGCTCCTATGGCTACACCTTC. This translates into CASSLGTGSYGYTF.

The V gene is TRBV18, the J gene TRBJ2-5; no clear D gene. The CDR3 spans 12 residues. Germline CDR1 reads KGHSH; CDR2 reads LQKENI. The germline V and J ends were trimmed by 3 bases and 7 bases, with 9 bases remaining between them. Here the CDR3 reads CASSPTPGTQYF. CDR3 DNA: TGTGCCAGCTCACCCACGCCGGGGACCCAGTACTTC. The full variable domain, in which reference TRBV18 and TRBJ2-5 provide the parts outside the CDR3, is NAGVMQNPRHLVRRRGQEARLRCSPMKGHSHVYWYRQLPEEGLKFMVYLQKENIIDESGMPKERFSAEFPKEGPSILRIQQVVRGDSAAYFCASSPTPGTQYFGPGTRLLVL.

The rearrangement uses TRBV19 and TRBJ2-1; 7 positions match TRBD2. V was clipped by 7 bases and J by 3 bases; unmatched bases: 3. CDR3 size: 13 residues. Germline V lookup: CDR1 LNHDA, CDR2 SQIVND (reference sequence). The CDR3 sequence: CASTSGFYNEQFF. CDR3 DNA: TGTGCCAGTACTAGCGGTTTCTACAATGAGCAGTTCTTC.

This clone occurred once. The chain joins TRBV24-1 to TRBJ2-1; 8 bases are a match to TRBD1. Germline values: CDR1 KGHDR, CDR2 SFDVKD. J lost 4 bases, V lost 3 bases, and 7 bases had no gene match. CDR3 length: 16 amino acids. The CDR3 nucleotides read TGTGCCACCAGTGATCCAGGGGGCGTAGGGTACAATGAGCAGTTCTTC. Translated: CATSDPGGVGYNEQFF.

CDR3: CASSLDGWDNSPLHF. The CDR3 DNA follows: TGCGCCAGCAGCTTGGACGGGTGGGATAATTCACCCCTCCACTTT. This rearrangement joins TRBV5-1 to TRBJ1-6; D gene unclear. The ends were cut back, 0 bases at V and 5 bases at J, with 9 bases in the middle. CDR3 length: 15 amino acids. CDR1 SGHRS and CDR2 YFSETQ come from the germline V gene.

This rearrangement joins TRBV4-3 to TRBJ2-1; TRBD2 aligns across 12 bases. V gave up 2 bases and J gave up 7 bases; unmatched junction bases: 3. The CDR3 extends over 15 amino acids. CDR1 is LGHNA, CDR2 YSLEER, per germline. The CDR3 DNA is TGCGCCAGCAGCCAACTGACTAGCGGGGGTAATGAGCAGTTCTTC. Translation: CASSQLTSGGNEQFF.

This clone was detected once. The chain joins TRBV2 to TRBJ1-6, with D unresolved. Per the germline V gene, CDR1 is SNHLY and CDR2 is FYNNEI. This CDR3 has 14 amino acids. V shed 3 bases and J shed 8 bases, with 11 bases lying between them. CDR3 bases: TGTGCCAGCAGTGAGAGAGGGAAGGATTCACCCCTCCACTTT. This codes for CASSERGKDSPLHF. The full variable domain, rest sourced from reference TRBV2 and TRBJ1-6, is EPEVTQTPSHQVTQMGQEVILRCVPISNHLYFYWYRQILGQKVEFLVSFYNNEISEKSEIFDDQFSVERPDGSNFTLKIRSTKLEDSAMYFCASSERGKDSPLHFGNGTRLTVT.

This chain connects TRBV14 to TRBJ1-1; D remains ambiguous. The germline gives CDR1 SGHDN, CDR2 FVKESK. Trimming took 0 bases from V and 5 from J, leaving 7 bases between them. This CDR3 is built from 13 residues. The CDR3: CASSQDPVTEAFF. The DNA for the CDR3 is TGTGCCAGCAGCCAAGATCCGGTTACTGAAGCTTTCTTT.

A single count supports this clone. The chain combines TRBV15 with TRBJ1-2; TRBD1 is a possible D gene (5 bases). Germline V gene sequence: CDR1 LNHNV, CDR2 YYDKDF (reference sequence). The CDR3 consists of 17 residues. Trimming cost V 1 base and J 0 bases, with 15 bases left between them. CDR3 sequence reads: CATSRGIGAEANYGYTF. The CDR3 DNA reads as TGTGCCACCAGCAGAGGAATAGGGGCCGAAGCTAACTATGGCTACACCTTC. The variable domain in full, with the rest retrieved from reference TRBV15 and TRBJ1-2, is DAMVIQNPRYQVTQFGKPVTLSCSQTLNHNVMYWYQQKSSQAPKLLFHYYDKDFNNEADTPDNFQSRRPNTSFCFLDIRSPGLGDTAMYLCATSRGIGAEANYGYTFGSGTRLTVV.

This clone was found once. The chain has TRBV5-1 and TRBJ2-2, with 8 bases aligning to TRBD2. V lost 7 bases, J lost 0 bases, and 5 bases stayed unmatched. Looked up from germline, CDR1 is SGHRS and CDR2 is YFSETQ. The CDR3 runs 15 residues. This CDR3 is CASREGLANTGELFF. The DNA of the CDR3 is TGCGCCAGCCGGGAGGGGCTAGCGAACACCGGGGAGCTGTTTTTT.

V gene TRBV19 combines with J gene TRBJ1-2; the match to TRBD1 covers 7 bases. Germline loops: CDR1 LNHDA, CDR2 SQIVND (reference sequence). CDR3 length: 13 amino acids. The V and J ends lost 6 bases and 6 bases, in that order; junction bases with no gene match: 7. The CDR3 here is CASSQDREDGYTF. CDR3 sequence (DNA): TGTGCCAGTAGCCAAGACAGGGAGGATGGCTACACCTTC.

The CDR3 protein is CASSEGLAGVYEQYF. DNA for the CDR3: TGTGCCAGCAGCGAGGGACTAGCGGGAGTTTACGAGCAGTACTTC. The chain joins TRBV5-4 to TRBJ2-7; 14 bases line up with TRBD2. V shed 4 bases and J 4 bases; nucleotides not matched to a gene: 4. The CDR3 has 15 residues. CDR1 is SGHNT and CDR2 is YYREEE in the germline V gene (reference sequence).

The chain uses TRBV7-6 and TRBJ2-7; a weak D match, TRBD1 (5 bases). The germline CDR1 and CDR2 sequences are SGHVS and FNYEAQ. V gave up 0 bases and J gave up 2 bases, with 11 bases separating them. The CDR3 totals 15 residues. CDR3 residues: CASSLAPDTTYEQYF. The CDR3 DNA reads as TGTGCCAGCAGCTTAGCGCCGGACACCACCTACGAGCAGTACTTC. Drawing the rest from reference TRBV7-6 and TRBJ2-7, the complete variable domain is GAGVSQSPRYKVTKRGQDVALRCDPISGHVSLYWYRQALGQGPEFLTYFNYEAQQDKSGLPNDRFSAERPEGSISTLTIQRTEQRDSAMYRCASSLAPDTTYEQYFGPGTRLTVT.